The rows below give T cell receptor beta chains drawn from one sample of a study of T cells in tuberculosis. Method: immunoSEQ multiplex PCR; TCRdb's copy keeps in-frame clones and lacks some. The table includes about 30,000 clones, 92% detected once. Sample: PBMCs, taken at tuberculosis diagnosis. The receptors originated from an adult with tuberculosis. Each CDR3 is given with its conserved first and last residue. The order of the fields is CDR3 protein, D gene, J gene, V gene. The D gene is left open where the match is weak.

CDR3: CASSPSAGQGLYEQYF; D: TRBD1; J: TRBJ2-7; V: TRBV19
CDR3: CASSPDRGHLKTDTQYF; D: TRBD1; J: TRBJ2-3; V: TRBV18
CDR3: CASSGVTGITYEQYF; D: NA; J: TRBJ2-7; V: TRBV25-1
CDR3: CASSKRGTGDNSPLHF; D: NA; J: TRBJ1-6; V: TRBV4-1
CDR3: CASSSRGGTQYF; D: NA; J: TRBJ2-5; V: TRBV27
CDR3: CASSDRARGLDSNQPQHF; D: TRBD1; J: TRBJ1-5; V: TRBV7-2
CDR3: CASSQGFWGRNYGYTF; D: NA; J: TRBJ1-2; V: TRBV14
CDR3: CASSKMGQTMNTEAFF; D: NA; J: TRBJ1-1; V: TRBV5-4
CDR3: CASSFLGVSGEAFF; D: NA; J: TRBJ1-1; V: TRBV5-1
CDR3: CASSLGGLRSAQPQHF; D: NA; J: TRBJ1-5; V: TRBV7-2
CDR3: CASSRGGLNTEAFF; D: NA; J: TRBJ1-1; V: TRBV28
CDR3: CASSQVNQPQHF; D: NA; J: TRBJ1-5; V: TRBV5-6
CDR3: CASSPGLASQETQYF; D: TRBD2; J: TRBJ2-5; V: TRBV7-3
CDR3: CASSLFGEQYF; D: NA; J: TRBJ2-7; V: TRBV27
CDR3: CASSYGLVNEQFF; D: TRBD2; J: TRBJ2-1; V: TRBV7-2
CDR3: CASSLEGASYSSYEQYF; D: TRBD1; J: TRBJ2-7; V: TRBV7-9
CDR3: CATSRDYGTGGYEQYF; D: TRBD1; J: TRBJ2-7; V: TRBV15
CDR3: CASSLTGRQSPLHF; D: TRBD1; J: TRBJ1-6; V: TRBV7-3
CDR3: CSVRGERDTEAFF; D: NA; J: TRBJ1-1; V: TRBV29-1
CDR3: CAIRDDRKGTIDEQYF; D: TRBD2; J: TRBJ2-7; V: TRBV10-3
CDR3: CASSYAPSGTYEQYF; D: TRBD2; J: TRBJ2-7; V: TRBV6-5
CDR3: CASSLAGAGTDTQYF; D: TRBD2; J: TRBJ2-3; V: TRBV27
CDR3: CASSEGGGASYNEQFF; D: TRBD1; J: TRBJ2-1; V: TRBV2
CDR3: CASSLGRVSGNTIYF; D: NA; J: TRBJ1-3; V: TRBV7-6
CDR3: CASSSRTGNNEQFF; D: TRBD1; J: TRBJ2-1; V: TRBV11-2
CDR3: CASSPTGGGNTIYF; D: TRBD1; J: TRBJ1-3; V: TRBV18
CDR3: CASSLGLAGPSTDTQYF; D: TRBD2; J: TRBJ2-3; V: TRBV7-9
CDR3: CASSARQGFGELFF; D: TRBD1; J: TRBJ2-2; V: TRBV11-3
CDR3: CASSERGNTEAFF; D: NA; J: TRBJ1-1; V: TRBV7-6
CDR3: CASSPNGRDRGRGYTF; D: TRBD1; J: TRBJ1-2; V: TRBV7-8
CDR3: CASSTPSGRTYNEQFF; D: TRBD2; J: TRBJ2-1; V: TRBV7-8
CDR3: CASSQDRPRTGGAGGYTF; D: TRBD1; J: TRBJ1-2; V: TRBV4-3
CDR3: CASSQGAYSYNEQFF; D: NA; J: TRBJ2-1; V: TRBV4-3
CDR3: CASSQDWDSLREQYF; D: TRBD1; J: TRBJ2-7; V: TRBV4-2
CDR3: CASRNDRGGRTTDTQYF; D: TRBD2; J: TRBJ2-3; V: TRBV7-2
CDR3: CASSEDDGVLFF; D: NA; J: TRBJ1-4; V: TRBV2
CDR3: CASSMASGSSYEQYF; D: NA; J: TRBJ2-7; V: TRBV19
CDR3: CASSSDTYNEQFF; D: NA; J: TRBJ2-1; V: TRBV7-7
CDR3: CASSLGQLYEQYF; D: TRBD1; J: TRBJ2-7; V: TRBV4-3
CDR3: CASSPLGTGNTGELFF; D: TRBD1; J: TRBJ2-2; V: TRBV18
CDR3: CASSVPTGLEQFF; D: TRBD1; J: TRBJ2-1; V: TRBV5-1
CDR3: CASSQRGDTQYF; D: NA; J: TRBJ2-3; V: TRBV7-8
CDR3: CASRPRQGMNTEAFF; D: TRBD1; J: TRBJ1-1; V: TRBV19
CDR3: CASSGTGAGNQPQHF; D: TRBD1; J: TRBJ1-5; V: TRBV6-1
CDR3: CATRSPGKNPEAFF; D: NA; J: TRBJ1-1; V: TRBV28
CDR3: CASSQVLGLAAGEQYF; D: NA; J: TRBJ2-7; V: TRBV4-3
CDR3: CASSHYRGLGTEAFF; D: TRBD1; J: TRBJ1-1; V: TRBV14
CDR3: CASSRDRGRVTEAFF; D: TRBD1; J: TRBJ1-1; V: TRBV2
CDR3: CASNPLSGGIDTQYF; D: TRBD2; J: TRBJ2-3; V: TRBV19
CDR3: CASSLSAGESTDTQYF; D: NA; J: TRBJ2-3; V: TRBV7-2
CDR3: CASSHLTLETQYF; D: NA; J: TRBJ2-5; V: TRBV18
CDR3: CASSEQGGNTIYF; D: NA; J: TRBJ1-3; V: TRBV19
CDR3: CASSLAGGAAYGYTF; D: NA; J: TRBJ1-2; V: TRBV7-2
CDR3: CASSQLYQRDQPQHF; D: NA; J: TRBJ1-5; V: TRBV4-1
CDR3: CASSLWLVGEKLFF; D: NA; J: TRBJ1-4; V: TRBV5-6